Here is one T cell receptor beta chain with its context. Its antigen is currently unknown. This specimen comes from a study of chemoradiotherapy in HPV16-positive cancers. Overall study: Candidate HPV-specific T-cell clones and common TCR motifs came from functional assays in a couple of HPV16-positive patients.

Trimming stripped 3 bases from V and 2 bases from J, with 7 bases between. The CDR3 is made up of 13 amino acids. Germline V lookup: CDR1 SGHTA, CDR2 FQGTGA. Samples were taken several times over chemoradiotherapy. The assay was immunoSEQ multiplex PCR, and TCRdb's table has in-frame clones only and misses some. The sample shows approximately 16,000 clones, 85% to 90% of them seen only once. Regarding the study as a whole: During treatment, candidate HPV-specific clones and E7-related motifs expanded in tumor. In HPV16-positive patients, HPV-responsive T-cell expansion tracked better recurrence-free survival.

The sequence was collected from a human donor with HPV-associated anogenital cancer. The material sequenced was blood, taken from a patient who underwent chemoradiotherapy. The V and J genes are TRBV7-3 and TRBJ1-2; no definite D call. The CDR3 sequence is CASSFELNYGYTF. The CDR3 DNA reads TGTGCCAGCAGCTTCGAGCTCAACTATGGCTACACCTTC.